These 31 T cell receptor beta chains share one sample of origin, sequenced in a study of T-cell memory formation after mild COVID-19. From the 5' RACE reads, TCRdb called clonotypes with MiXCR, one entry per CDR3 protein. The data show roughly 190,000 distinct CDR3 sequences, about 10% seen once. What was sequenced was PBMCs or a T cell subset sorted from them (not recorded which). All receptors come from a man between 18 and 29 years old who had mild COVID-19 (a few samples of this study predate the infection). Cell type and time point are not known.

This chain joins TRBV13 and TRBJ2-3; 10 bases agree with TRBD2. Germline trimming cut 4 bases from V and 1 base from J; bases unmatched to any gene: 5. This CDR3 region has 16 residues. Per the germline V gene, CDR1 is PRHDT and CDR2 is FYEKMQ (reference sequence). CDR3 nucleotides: TGTGCCAGCAGCTCCTCTAGCGGGGGAGGCACAGATACGCAGTATTTT. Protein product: CASSSSSGGGTDTQYF.

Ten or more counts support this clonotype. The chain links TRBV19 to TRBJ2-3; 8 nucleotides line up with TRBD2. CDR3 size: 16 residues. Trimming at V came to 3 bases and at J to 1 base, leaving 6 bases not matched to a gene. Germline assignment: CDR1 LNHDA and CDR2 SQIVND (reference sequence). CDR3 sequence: CASSIGGAGRTDTQYF. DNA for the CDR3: TGTGCCAGTAGTATCGGGGGGGCCGGACGCACAGATACGCAGTATTTT.

The CDR3 DNA sequence: TGTGCCAATCTAACAGGGGGCCCGAGCAATCAGCCCCAGCATTTT. It is translated as CANLTGGPSNQPQHF. The gene calls are TRBV5-8 and TRBJ1-5, with TRBD1 matching 9 bases. The germline V gene has CDR1 SGHTS and CDR2 YDEGEE. V dropped 9 bases and J dropped 1; count of bases not matched to a gene: 8. This CDR3 comprises 15 residues.

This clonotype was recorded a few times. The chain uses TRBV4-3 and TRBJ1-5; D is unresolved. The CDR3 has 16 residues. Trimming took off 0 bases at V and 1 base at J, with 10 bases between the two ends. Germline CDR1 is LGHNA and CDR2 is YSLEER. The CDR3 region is CASSQDAGRSNQPQHF. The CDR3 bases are TGCGCCAGCAGCCAAGATGCGGGTCGGAGCAATCAGCCCCAGCATTTT.

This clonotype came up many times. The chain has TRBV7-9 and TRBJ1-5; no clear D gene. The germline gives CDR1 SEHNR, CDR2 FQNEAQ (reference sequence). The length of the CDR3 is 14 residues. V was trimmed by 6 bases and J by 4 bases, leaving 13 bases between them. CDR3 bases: TGTGCCAGCAGTAAGGCCTCGGGGAATCAGCCCCAGCATTTT. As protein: CASSKASGNQPQHF.

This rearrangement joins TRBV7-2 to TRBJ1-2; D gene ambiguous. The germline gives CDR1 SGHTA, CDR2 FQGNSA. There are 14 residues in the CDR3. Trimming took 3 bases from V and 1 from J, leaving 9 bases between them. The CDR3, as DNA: TGTGCCAGCAGCTTCGACCGATTTAACTATGGCTACACCTTC. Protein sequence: CASSFDRFNYGYTF.

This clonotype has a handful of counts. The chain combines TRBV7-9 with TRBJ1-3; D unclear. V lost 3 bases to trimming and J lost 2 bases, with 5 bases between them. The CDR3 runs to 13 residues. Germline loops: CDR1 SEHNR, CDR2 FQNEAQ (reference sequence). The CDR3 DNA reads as TGTGCCAGCAGCTTTAACCCTGGAAACACCATATATTTT. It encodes CASSFNPGNTIYF.

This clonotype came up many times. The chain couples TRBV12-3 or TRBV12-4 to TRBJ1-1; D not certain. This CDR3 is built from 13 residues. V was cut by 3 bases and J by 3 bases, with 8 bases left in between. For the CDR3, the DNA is TGTGCCAGCAGTTTTACCGGGGACACTGAAGCTTTCTTT. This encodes CASSFTGDTEAFF.

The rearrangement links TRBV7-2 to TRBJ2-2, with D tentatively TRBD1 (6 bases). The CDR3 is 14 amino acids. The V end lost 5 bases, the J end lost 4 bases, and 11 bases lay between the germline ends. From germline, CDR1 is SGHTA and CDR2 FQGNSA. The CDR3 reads CASSEQGSTGELFF. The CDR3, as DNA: TGTGCCAGCAGCGAACAGGGTTCCACCGGGGAGCTGTTTTTT.

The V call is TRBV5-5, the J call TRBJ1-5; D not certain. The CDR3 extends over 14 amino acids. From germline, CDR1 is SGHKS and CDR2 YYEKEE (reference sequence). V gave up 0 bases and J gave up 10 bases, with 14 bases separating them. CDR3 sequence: CASSLDSGLGPQHF. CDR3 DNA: TGTGCCAGCAGCTTGGATTCAGGCCTTGGTCCCCAGCATTTT.

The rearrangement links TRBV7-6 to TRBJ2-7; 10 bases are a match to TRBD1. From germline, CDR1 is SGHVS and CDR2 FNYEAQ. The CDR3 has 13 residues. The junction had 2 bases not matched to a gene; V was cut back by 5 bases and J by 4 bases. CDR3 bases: TGTGCCAGCAGCCGGGACAGGGGTTACGAGCAGTACTTC. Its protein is CASSRDRGYEQYF.

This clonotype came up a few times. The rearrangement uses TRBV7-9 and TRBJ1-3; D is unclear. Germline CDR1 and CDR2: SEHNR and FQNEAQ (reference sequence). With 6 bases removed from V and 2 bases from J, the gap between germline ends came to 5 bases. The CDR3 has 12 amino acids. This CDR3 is CASSSAGNTIYF. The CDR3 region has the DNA TGTGCCAGCAGTTCGGCTGGAAACACCATATATTTT.

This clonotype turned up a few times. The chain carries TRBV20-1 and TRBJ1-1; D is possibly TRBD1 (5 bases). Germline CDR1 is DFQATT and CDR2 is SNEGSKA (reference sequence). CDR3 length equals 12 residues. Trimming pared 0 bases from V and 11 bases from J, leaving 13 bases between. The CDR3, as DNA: TGCAGTGCTAGAGATAACCCAGGGTTGGCTTTCTTT. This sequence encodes CSARDNPGLAFF.

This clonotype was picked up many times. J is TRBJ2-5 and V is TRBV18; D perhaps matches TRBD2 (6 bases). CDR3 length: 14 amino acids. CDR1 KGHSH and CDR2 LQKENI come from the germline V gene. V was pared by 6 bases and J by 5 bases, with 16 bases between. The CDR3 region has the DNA TGTGCCAGCTCCCGCCAGGGAGGAGTTGAGACCCAGTACTTC. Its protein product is CASSRQGGVETQYF.

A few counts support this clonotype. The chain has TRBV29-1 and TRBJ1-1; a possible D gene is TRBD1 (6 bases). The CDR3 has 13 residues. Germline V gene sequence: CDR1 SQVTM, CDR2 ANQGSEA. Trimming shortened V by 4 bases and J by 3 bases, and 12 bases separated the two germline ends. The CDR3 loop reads CSVVRGRYTEAFF. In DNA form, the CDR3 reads TGCAGCGTTGTCAGGGGCAGGTACACTGAAGCTTTCTTT.

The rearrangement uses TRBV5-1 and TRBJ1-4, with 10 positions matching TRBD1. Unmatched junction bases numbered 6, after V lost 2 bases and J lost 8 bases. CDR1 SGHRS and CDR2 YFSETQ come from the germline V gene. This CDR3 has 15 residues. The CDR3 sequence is CASSFEGQGREKLFF. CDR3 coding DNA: TGCGCCAGCAGCTTCGAGGGACAGGGGCGGGAAAAACTGTTTTTT.

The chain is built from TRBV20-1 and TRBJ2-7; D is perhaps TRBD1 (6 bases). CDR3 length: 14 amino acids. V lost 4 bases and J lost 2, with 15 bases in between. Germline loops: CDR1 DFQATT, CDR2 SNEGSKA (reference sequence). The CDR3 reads CSANGPQGTYEQYF. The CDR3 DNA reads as TGCAGTGCTAACGGCCCCCAGGGGACCTACGAGCAGTACTTC.

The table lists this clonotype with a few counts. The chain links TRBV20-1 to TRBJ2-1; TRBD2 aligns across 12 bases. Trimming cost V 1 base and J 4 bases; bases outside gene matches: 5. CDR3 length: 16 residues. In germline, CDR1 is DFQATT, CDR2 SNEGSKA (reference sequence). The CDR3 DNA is TGCAGTGCTAGAGGTCTAGCGGGGGGGCCTTACAATGAGCAGTTCTTC. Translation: CSARGLAGGPYNEQFF.

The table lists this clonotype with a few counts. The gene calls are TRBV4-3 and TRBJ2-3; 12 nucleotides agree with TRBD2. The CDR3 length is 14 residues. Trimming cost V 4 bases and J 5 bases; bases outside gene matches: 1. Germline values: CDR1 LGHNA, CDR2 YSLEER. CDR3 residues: CASSRTSGVDTQYF. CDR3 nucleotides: TGCGCCAGCAGCCGGACTAGCGGGGTAGATACGCAGTATTTT.

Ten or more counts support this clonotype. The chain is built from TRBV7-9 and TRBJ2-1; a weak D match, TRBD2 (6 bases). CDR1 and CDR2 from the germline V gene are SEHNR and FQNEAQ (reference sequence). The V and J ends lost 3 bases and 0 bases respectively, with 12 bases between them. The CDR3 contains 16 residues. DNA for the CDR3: TGTGCCAGCAGCTTCCTCCTAGCGCCCTCCTACAATGAGCAGTTCTTC. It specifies CASSFLLAPSYNEQFF.

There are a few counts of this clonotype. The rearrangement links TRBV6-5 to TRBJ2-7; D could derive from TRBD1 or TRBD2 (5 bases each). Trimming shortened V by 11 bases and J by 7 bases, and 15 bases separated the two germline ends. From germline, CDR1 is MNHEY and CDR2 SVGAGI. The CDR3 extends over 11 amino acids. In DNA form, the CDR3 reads TGTGCCGCAGGTCAGGGCGGGGAGCAGTACTTC. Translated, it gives CAAGQGGEQYF.

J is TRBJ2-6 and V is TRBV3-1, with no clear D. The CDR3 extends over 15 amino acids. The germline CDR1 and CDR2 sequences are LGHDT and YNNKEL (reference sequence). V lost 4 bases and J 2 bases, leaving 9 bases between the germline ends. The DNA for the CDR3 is TGTGCCAGCAGCCCGAGTCAGGCTGGGGCCAACGTCCTGACTTTC. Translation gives CASSPSQAGANVLTF.

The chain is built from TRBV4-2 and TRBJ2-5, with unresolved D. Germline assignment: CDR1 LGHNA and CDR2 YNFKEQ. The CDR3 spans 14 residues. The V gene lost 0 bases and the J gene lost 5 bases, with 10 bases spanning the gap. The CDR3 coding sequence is TGTGCCAGCAGCCAAGATATTCGACTTGAGACCCAGTACTTC. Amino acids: CASSQDIRLETQYF.

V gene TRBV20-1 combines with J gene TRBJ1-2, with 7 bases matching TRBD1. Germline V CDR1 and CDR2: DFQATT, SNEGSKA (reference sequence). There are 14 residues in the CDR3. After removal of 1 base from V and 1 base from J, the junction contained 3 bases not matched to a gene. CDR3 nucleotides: TGCAGTGCTAGAGGCGCAGGGGGTAACTATGGCTACACCTTC. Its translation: CSARGAGGNYGYTF.

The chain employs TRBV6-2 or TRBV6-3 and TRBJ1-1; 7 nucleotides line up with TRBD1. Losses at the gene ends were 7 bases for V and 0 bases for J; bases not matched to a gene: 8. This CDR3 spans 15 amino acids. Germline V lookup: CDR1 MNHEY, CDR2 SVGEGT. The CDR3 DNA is TGTGCCAGCACCTCAATGGGACAGTTGAACACTGAAGCTTTCTTT. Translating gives CASTSMGQLNTEAFF.

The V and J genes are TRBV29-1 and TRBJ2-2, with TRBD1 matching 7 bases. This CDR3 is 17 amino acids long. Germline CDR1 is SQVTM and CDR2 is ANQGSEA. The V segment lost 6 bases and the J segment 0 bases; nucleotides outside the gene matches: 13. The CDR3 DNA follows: TGCAGCGTAGGGGGCCTCAAGAGGCCCGCGAACACCGGGGAGCTGTTTTTT. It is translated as CSVGGLKRPANTGELFF.

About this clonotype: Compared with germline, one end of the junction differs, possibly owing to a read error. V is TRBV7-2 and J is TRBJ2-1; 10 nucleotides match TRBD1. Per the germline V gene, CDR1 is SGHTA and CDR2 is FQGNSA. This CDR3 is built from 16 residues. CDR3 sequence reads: CASSVAGTGVRNEQFF. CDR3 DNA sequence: TGTGCCAGCAGCGTAGCCGGGACAGGGGTACGCAATGAGCAGTTCTTC.

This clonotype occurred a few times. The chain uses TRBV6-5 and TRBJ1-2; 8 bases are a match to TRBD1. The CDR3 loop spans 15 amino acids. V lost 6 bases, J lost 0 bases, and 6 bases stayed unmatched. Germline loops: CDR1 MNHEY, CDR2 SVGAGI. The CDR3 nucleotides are TGTGCCAGCAGAGACCCGGGACAGGCTAACTATGGCTACACCTTC. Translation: CASRDPGQANYGYTF.

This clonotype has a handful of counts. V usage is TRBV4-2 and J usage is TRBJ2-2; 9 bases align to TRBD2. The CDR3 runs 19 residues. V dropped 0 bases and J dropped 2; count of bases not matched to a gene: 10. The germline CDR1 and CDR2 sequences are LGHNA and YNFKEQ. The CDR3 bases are TGTGCCAGCAGCCAAGACTTGGGCGGGGGGGCCTCTAACACCGGGGAGCTGTTTTTT. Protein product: CASSQDLGGGASNTGELFF.

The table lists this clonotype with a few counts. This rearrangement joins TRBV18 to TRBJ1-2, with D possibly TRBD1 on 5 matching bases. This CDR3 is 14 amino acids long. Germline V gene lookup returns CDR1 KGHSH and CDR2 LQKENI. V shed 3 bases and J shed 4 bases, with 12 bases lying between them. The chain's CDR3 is CASSPYTDSYGYTF. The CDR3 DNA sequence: TGTGCCAGCTCACCGTACACCGACAGCTATGGCTACACCTTC.

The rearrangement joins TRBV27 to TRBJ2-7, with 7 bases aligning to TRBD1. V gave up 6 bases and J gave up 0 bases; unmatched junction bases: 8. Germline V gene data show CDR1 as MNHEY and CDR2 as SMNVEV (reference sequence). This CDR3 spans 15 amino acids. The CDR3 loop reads CASRRTGESSYEQYF. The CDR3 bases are TGTGCCAGCAGGCGCACAGGGGAGTCCTCCTACGAGCAGTACTTC.